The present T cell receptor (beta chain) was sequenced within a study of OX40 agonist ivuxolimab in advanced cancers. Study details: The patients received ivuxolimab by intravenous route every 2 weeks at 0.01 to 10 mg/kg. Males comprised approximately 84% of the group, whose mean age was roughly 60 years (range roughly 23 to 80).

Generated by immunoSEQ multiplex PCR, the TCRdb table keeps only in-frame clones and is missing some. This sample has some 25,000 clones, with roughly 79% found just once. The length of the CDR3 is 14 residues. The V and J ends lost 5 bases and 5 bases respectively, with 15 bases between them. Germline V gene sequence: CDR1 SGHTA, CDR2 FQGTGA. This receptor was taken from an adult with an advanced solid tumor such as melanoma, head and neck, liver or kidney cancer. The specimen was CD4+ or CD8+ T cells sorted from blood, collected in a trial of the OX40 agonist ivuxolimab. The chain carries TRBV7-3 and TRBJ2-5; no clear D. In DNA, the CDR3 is TGTGCCAGCAGCGAACCGGGCCTCGGGGAGACCCAGTACTTC. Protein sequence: CASSEPGLGETQYF.